This T cell receptor (beta chain) was observed in a study of T cell repertoires in cytomegalovirus infection (dated by TCRdb to the late 2010s). Some background on the complete study: Recently identified HLA-C-restricted CMV epitopes, whose presentation resists viral immunomodulation, were targeted by peptide stimulations together with well-studied HLA-B-restricted epitopes. The HLA type of each donor mattered for the analysis, because public TCR beta signatures pointed to carriage of CMV infection along with the matching HLA type. On the study overall, not on this receptor specifically: The ex vivo response was dominated by HLA-C-restricted CMV-specific TCR beta clonotypes, and the single most frequent clonotype in two of eight donors was supplied by these HLA-C-restricted clonotypes. Cumulative frequency of public TCR beta family members discriminated carriers of CMV infection plus the relevant HLA type in this cohort and an independent roughly 320-donor cohort.

The junction carries 13 bases between V and J, which are trimmed by 5 bases and 9 bases respectively. From the cysteine through the phenylalanine, the CDR3 covers 12 amino acids. Solely the CDR3 DNA is kept, with 36 bases framed from the first base. CDR1 SGHTA and CDR2 FQGNSA were looked up in the germline V gene. This clonotype was counted only a few times. Its antigen is currently not known. Per-base quality was not reported, and no clone a single base away is much larger than it. The data were produced on an Illumina HiSeq 1500. TCRdb trimmed the raw reads at Q25, called clones with MiXCR and kept productive beta chains. Every entry covers one CDR3 protein and lists the most common genes and DNA from its rows. Within this sample are around 310,000 distinct CDR3 sequences, with roughly 28% of them counted one time only. Around 20% of the sample comes from the top ten. Explained via the paper, the treatment or condition label denotes: in vitro stimulation with specific CMV peptide epitopes to enrich CMV-specific T cells.

This clonotype originated in a human donor in good health (CMV status not recorded). Some clones in this sample may be carry-over from other donors' samples. The specimen comprised cultured PBMCs, sampled from culture after CMV antigen stimulation. This sequence uses TRBV7-2 and TRBJ1-1; no D gene is confidently identified. The CDR3 has the sequence CASSPLGSKAFF. The nucleotide sequence is given as TGTGCCAGCAGCCCGCTGGGGAGCAAAGCTTTCTTT.